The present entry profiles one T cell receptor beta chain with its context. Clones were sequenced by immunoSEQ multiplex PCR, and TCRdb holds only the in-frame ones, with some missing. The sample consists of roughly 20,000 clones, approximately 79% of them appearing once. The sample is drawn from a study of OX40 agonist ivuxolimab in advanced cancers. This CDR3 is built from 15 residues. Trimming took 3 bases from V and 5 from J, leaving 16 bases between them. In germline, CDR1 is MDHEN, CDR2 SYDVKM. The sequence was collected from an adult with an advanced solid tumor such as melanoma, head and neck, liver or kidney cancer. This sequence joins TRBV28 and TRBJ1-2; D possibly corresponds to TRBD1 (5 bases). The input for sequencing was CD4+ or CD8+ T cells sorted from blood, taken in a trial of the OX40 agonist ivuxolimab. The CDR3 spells CASSFISGAFYGYTF. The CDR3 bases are TGTGCCAGCAGTTTCATCTCTGGGGCATTTTATGGCTACACCTTC.